This is a list of T cell receptor beta chains from one sample in a study of shared T cell receptors in the human thymus. Produced via immunoSEQ multiplex PCR; TCRdb's table is partial and in-frame only. The sample includes more than 550,000 clones, over 75% of them seen just once. In addition, the sample was reused for a study of human thymus T cells.

Sequences were obtained from thymocytes. The receptors originated from a girl under three years old with a congenital heart defect. Each CDR3 is given with its conserved first and last residue. D genes are given only for firm matches. Part of the rows lack a size; the others show once, few, many or a class for expanded clones.

18,TRBD1,once,TRBV27,TRBJ1-3,CASSPAPGTGFNGNTIYF,TGTGCCAGCAGTCCAGCCCCCGGGACAGGGTTTAATGGAAACACCATATATTTT
13,-,-,TRBV18,TRBJ2-1,CASSPDSKDEQFF,TGTGCCAGCTCACCGGACAGCAAGGATGAGCAGTTCTTC
16,TRBD1,-,TRBV5-1,TRBJ1-1,CASSQGTGDPNTEAFF,TGCGCCAGCAGCCAGGGGACAGGGGACCCGAACACTGAAGCTTTCTTT
17,-,once,TRBV5-1,TRBJ2-1,CASSFRRDSRSYNEQFF,TGCGCCAGCAGCTTTAGGCGGGACTCACGCTCCTACAATGAGCAGTTCTTC
17,TRBD1,-,TRBV5-1,TRBJ2-7,CASSLQGLFGGLYEQYF,TGCGCCAGCAGTCTACAGGGGTTATTTGGAGGTTTGTACGAGCAGTACTTC
15,-,-,TRBV9,TRBJ1-2,CASSPRFTPNYGYTF,TGTGCCAGCAGCCCCCGGTTTACCCCTAACTATGGCTACACCTTC
20,-,-,TRBV7-6,TRBJ2-3,CASSLVSSSHGQRNTDTQYF,TGTGCCAGCAGCTTAGTGTCTTCGAGCCATGGGCAAAGGAACACAGATACGCAGTATTTT
17,-,-,TRBV19,TRBJ1-1,CASSGAGPRSRNTEAFF,TGTGCCAGTAGTGGCGCGGGACCCAGATCTCGGAACACTGAAGCTTTCTTT
14,-,few,TRBV28,TRBJ1-1,CASRGYREPGRAFF,TGTGCCAGCAGGGGCTACAGGGAACCGGGCCGGGCTTTCTTT
13,-,-,TRBV30,TRBJ1-1,CAWSATRNTEAFF,TGTGCCTGGAGTGCAACTCGAAACACTGAAGCTTTCTTT
15,-,-,TRBV5-6,TRBJ1-2,CASSSGSGTSYGYTF,TGTGCCAGCAGCTCTGGTTCCGGGACATCCTATGGCTACACCTTC
14,TRBD1,-,TRBV9,TRBJ1-6,CASSGQGSNSPLHF,TGTGCCAGCAGCGGACAGGGGTCGAATTCACCCCTCCACTTT
15,TRBD2,-,TRBV9,TRBJ2-3,CASSVDGGVTDTQYF,TGTGCCAGCAGCGTAGATGGGGGGGTCACAGATACGCAGTATTTT
14,-,-,TRBV5-4,TRBJ1-1,CASSINQGYTEAFF,TGTGCCAGCAGCATTAATCAGGGATACACTGAAGCTTTCTTT
15,-,-,TRBV28,TRBJ1-5,CASSRTHRAVEAQHF,TGTGCCAGCAGCCGTACCCACAGGGCGGTAGAGGCCCAGCATTTT
13,-,-,TRBV7-3,TRBJ1-2,CASSLDQGSGYTF,TGTGCCAGCAGCTTAGACCAGGGGTCCGGCTACACCTTC
16,-,-,TRBV5-6,TRBJ2-3,CASSLASQGATDTQYF,TGTGCCAGCAGCTTGGCCTCTCAAGGAGCCACAGATACGCAGTATTTT
17,TRBD2,-,TRBV7-2,TRBJ2-3,CASSLRTSGGLEYTQYF,TGTGCCAGCAGCTTAAGGACTAGCGGGGGGTTGGAATATACGCAGTATTTT
14,-,-,TRBV2,TRBJ2-1,CASRAGQTYNEQFF,TGTGCCAGCAGGGCGGGACAGACCTACAATGAGCAGTTCTTC
12,-,-,TRBV2,TRBJ1-2,CASNYGGDGYTF,TGTGCCAGCAATTACGGGGGGGATGGCTACACCTTC
17,TRBD1,-,TRBV5-1,TRBJ1-2,CASSCDFGAGGNYGYTF,TGCGCCAGCAGCTGTGACTTCGGGGCAGGGGGTAACTATGGCTACACCTTC
15,TRBD1,-,TRBV23-1,TRBJ2-2,CASSQRTGETGELFF,TGCGCCAGCAGTCAACGGACAGGGGAGACCGGGGAGCTGTTTTTT
18,-,-,TRBV5-4,TRBJ2-3,CASSRGSAGAYLTDTQYF,TGTGCCAGCAGCCGCGGAAGTGCGGGGGCCTATCTCACAGATACGCAGTATTTT
15,-,-,TRBV18,TRBJ1-6,CASSPRGPGQAPLHF,TGTGCCAGCTCACCACGGGGCCCAGGGCAGGCACCCCTCCACTTT
15,TRBD2,-,TRBV6-5,TRBJ2-1,CASSQGLAGGSEQFF,TGTGCCAGCAGCCAGGGACTAGCGGGAGGGAGTGAGCAGTTCTTC
17,-,-,TRBV6-1,TRBJ2-3,CASSAQTPSEGADTQYF,TGTGCCAGCAGTGCCCAAACCCCTAGTGAGGGGGCAGATACGCAGTATTTT
15,-,-,TRBV6-5,TRBJ2-6,CASSRGQSGANVLTF,TGTGCCAGCAGCCGCGGACAGTCTGGGGCCAACGTCCTGACTTTC
14,-,-,TRBV4-1,TRBJ1-2,CASSQASRLFGYTF,TGCGCCAGCAGCCAAGCTTCCAGGCTTTTTGGCTACACCTTC
15,TRBD1,-,TRBV6-5,TRBJ2-7,CASSSGTGGRYEQYF,TGTGCCAGCAGCTCCGGGACAGGGGGCAGATACGAGCAGTACTTC
14,-,-,TRBV6-5,TRBJ1-5,CASSRAGNNQPQHF,TGTGCCAGCAGTAGGGCGGGGAACAATCAGCCCCAGCATTTT
14,TRBD1,-,TRBV6-1,TRBJ1-6,CAIGTGGVGAPLHF,TGTGCCATCGGGACAGGGGGCGTGGGTGCACCCCTCCACTTT
11,-,-,TRBV7-2,TRBJ1-1,CASSSKLQAFF,TGTGCCAGCAGTTCAAAACTCCAAGCTTTCTTT
14,-,few,TRBV10-2,TRBJ1-1,CASSESARNTEAFF,TGCGCCAGCAGTGAGTCGGCCAGGAACACTGAAGCTTTCTTT
15,TRBD1,few,TRBV5-8,TRBJ1-2,CASSPARGQGGGYTF,TGTGCCAGCAGCCCTGCCCGGGGACAGGGTGGGGGCTACACCTTC
13,-,-,TRBV5-1,TRBJ2-2,CASSPHITGELFF,TGCGCCAGCAGCCCACACATCACCGGGGAGCTGTTTTTT
14,TRBD1,-,TRBV27,TRBJ1-1,CASRMDRGWTEAFF,TGTGCCAGCAGAATGGACAGGGGGTGGACTGAAGCTTTCTTT
16,TRBD1,-,TRBV7-9,TRBJ2-7,CASSPRTGHYTYEQYF,TGTGCCAGCAGCCCCAGGACAGGACACTATACCTACGAGCAGTACTTC
15,-,-,TRBV18,TRBJ1-2,CASSPTTDGLYGYTF,TGTGCCAGCTCACCGACTACCGACGGCTTATATGGCTACACCTTC
14,-,-,TRBV9,TRBJ1-1,CASSATGLNTEAFF,TGTGCCAGCAGCGCAACAGGGCTGAACACTGAAGCTTTCTTT
16,-,-,TRBV9,TRBJ1-1,CASSTNHRLGNTEAFF,TGTGCCAGCAGCACCAATCACAGGTTGGGGAACACTGAAGCTTTCTTT
15,-,-,TRBV6-5,TRBJ2-7,CASRKNPGGPAEQYF,TGTGCCAGCAGGAAAAACCCAGGTGGGCCCGCCGAGCAGTACTTC
18,TRBD1,-,TRBV2,TRBJ1-2,CASPGQPSRRHANYGYTF,TGTGCCAGCCCGGGACAGCCCTCAAGACGTCACGCTAACTATGGCTACACCTTC
15,-,-,TRBV6-6,TRBJ1-2,CASSPDSAKGNGYTF,TGTGCCAGCAGCCCCGACAGCGCGAAAGGTAATGGCTACACCTTC
16,-,-,TRBV9,TRBJ1-2,CASSVVGSSPNYGYTF,TGTGCCAGCAGCGTCGTTGGGAGCTCCCCTAACTATGGCTACACCTTC
14,-,-,TRBV27,TRBJ2-7,CASSKLSTRYEQYF,TGTGCCAGCAGCAAACTGTCGACACGCTACGAGCAGTACTTC
12,-,-,TRBV6-5,TRBJ1-1,CASSSRSAEAFF,TGTGCCAGCAGTTCCCGTTCGGCTGAAGCTTTCTTT
15,-,-,TRBV5-1,TRBJ2-7,CASSLGQVGLYEQYF,TGCGCCAGCAGCTTGGGACAGGTTGGACTCTACGAGCAGTACTTC